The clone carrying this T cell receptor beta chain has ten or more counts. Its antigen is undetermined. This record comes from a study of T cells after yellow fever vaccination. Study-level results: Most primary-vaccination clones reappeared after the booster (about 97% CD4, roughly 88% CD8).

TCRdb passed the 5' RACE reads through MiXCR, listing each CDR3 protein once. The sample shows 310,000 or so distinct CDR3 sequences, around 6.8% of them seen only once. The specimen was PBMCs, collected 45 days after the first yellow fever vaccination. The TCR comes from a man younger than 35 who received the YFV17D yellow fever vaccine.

DNA of the CDR3: TGCGCCAGCAGCTTGGTCTCCGGGACAGGGGTTTTCGGTGAGCAGTTCTTC. It codes for CASSLVSGTGVFGEQFF. The chain couples TRBV5-1 to TRBJ2-1; 10 nucleotides agree with TRBD1. CDR1 is SGHRS and CDR2 is YFSETQ in the germline V gene. The CDR3 is 17 amino acids. V was clipped by 0 bases and J by 9 bases; unmatched bases: 12. The full variable domain, rest sourced from reference TRBV5-1 and TRBJ2-1, is KAGVTQTPRYLIKTRGQQVTLSCSPISGHRSVSWYQQTPGQGLQFLFEYFSETQRNKGNFPGRFSGRQFSNSRSEMNVSTLELGDSALYLCASSLVSGTGVFGEQFFGPGTRLTVL.